A selection of T cell receptor beta chains follows, all from one sample in a study of blood T cell repertoires in COVID-19. The assay was immunoSEQ multiplex PCR, and TCRdb's table has in-frame clones only and misses some. The sample has about 120,000 clones, roughly 79% seen once; the top ten hold 10%. The sample was peripheral blood. These receptor sequences come from a human donor in a cohort sampled during active COVID-19. CDR3s include the opening cysteine and the closing phenylalanine or tryptophan. The D gene is left open where the match is weak. Size is stated for part of the rows, as once, few or many counts, or as a class when the clone is expanded.

clone size	V gene	D gene	J gene	CDR3 DNA	CDR3 protein
-	TRBV5-4	-	TRBJ2-7	TGTGCCAGCAGCCGGCGGGGCCCCACCTCCTACGAGCAGTACTTC	CASSRRGPTSYEQYF
-	TRBV14	-	TRBJ2-2	TGTGCCAGCAGCCAAGATCGAGCAGGGCCCGGGGAGCTGTTTTTT	CASSQDRAGPGELFF
-	TRBV5-1	-	TRBJ2-7	TGCGCCAGCAGGTCGGCGGACTCCTACGAGCAGTACTTC	CASRSADSYEQYF
-	TRBV28	TRBD1	TRBJ1-2	TGTGCCAGCAGTAAACCGGGACAGGCCCTCTATGGCTACACCTTC	CASSKPGQALYGYTF
once	TRBV15	-	TRBJ1-1	TGTGCCACCAGCAGAGATCTCGCGGTGTCTGAAGCTTTCTTT	CATSRDLAVSEAFF
few	TRBV7-2	TRBD2	TRBJ2-7	TGTGCCAGCAGCTTAACGGCCTCGGGGACTAGCGGACCAGGCGAGCAGTACTTC	CASSLTASGTSGPGEQYF
once	TRBV5-1	TRBD1	TRBJ2-7	TGCGCCAGCAGCCCTGAACCGGGACAGGGTGACGAGCAGTACTTC	CASSPEPGQGDEQYF
-	TRBV4-2	-	TRBJ1-4	TGTGCCAGCAGCCAAGAGGAATCTAGGTCCGCAACTAATGAAAAACTGTTTTTT	CASSQEESRSATNEKLFF
-	TRBV24-1	-	TRBJ2-1	TGTGCCACCAGTGATCGATGGGGAGGCCTGTTCTTC	CATSDRWGGLFF
few	TRBV20-1	-	TRBJ1-1	TGCAGTGCTAGGAAGTGGCCTGAAGCTTTCTTT	CSARKWPEAFF
-	TRBV25-1	TRBD2	TRBJ2-5	TGTGCCAGCAGTGAATCTCCCCTAGCGGGAGTTTTGGAGACCCAGTACTTC	CASSESPLAGVLETQYF
-	TRBV19	-	TRBJ1-6	TGTGCCAGTAGTATGCTTCGGGAGACCAATTCTCCCCTCCACTTT	CASSMLRETNSPLHF
-	TRBV7-9	TRBD2	TRBJ2-7	TGTGCCAGCAGCTTAGGCCTAGCGGGGGGAACGTACGAGCAGTACTTC	CASSLGLAGGTYEQYF
-	TRBV27	-	TRBJ1-5	TGTGCCAGCAGTTTATCGGGGAGGGTTCGCCAGCCCCAGCATTTT	CASSLSGRVRQPQHF
-	TRBV12-5	TRBD2	TRBJ2-1	TGTGCTAGTGGTTTATCAGCGGGAGGGCGCGATGAGCAGTTCTTC	CASGLSAGGRDEQFF
few	TRBV7-9	TRBD1	TRBJ1-1	TGTGCCAGCAGCTCTGACAGGGGACTACGGCTTCTGAACACTGAAGCTTTCTTT	CASSSDRGLRLLNTEAFF
few	TRBV29-1	TRBD2	TRBJ2-1	TGCAGCGTTGAAGATCCGGGACTAGCGGGAGCCTACAATGAGCAGTTCTTC	CSVEDPGLAGAYNEQFF
-	TRBV18	TRBD1	TRBJ1-1	TGTGCCAGCTCGTCGTATCGGACAGGGGTGAATACTGAAGCTTTCTTT	CASSSYRTGVNTEAFF
-	TRBV28	TRBD2	TRBJ2-7	TGTGCCAGCAGCCGACGACTAGCGGGATTCTACGAGCAGTACTTC	CASSRRLAGFYEQYF
once	TRBV9	-	TRBJ2-5	TGTGCCAGCAGCGGGAAGACCAGGGGAATGGAGACCCAGTACTTC	CASSGKTRGMETQYF
-	TRBV28	-	TRBJ2-1	TGTGCCAGCAGGGGGTTCAGGGAATATGATGAGCAGTTCTTC	CASRGFREYDEQFF
-	TRBV19	TRBD1	TRBJ1-1	TGTGCCAGTAGCCAATTCCCGGGACAGGGTTTTGAAGCTTTCTTT	CASSQFPGQGFEAFF
once	TRBV19	TRBD1	TRBJ1-1	TGTGCCAGTAGCGTGACAGGGGGATATTTGAACACTGAAGCTTTCTTT	CASSVTGGYLNTEAFF
-	TRBV6-4	-	TRBJ1-1	TGTGCCAGCAGTGACGGGAGGGGTGAAGCTTTCTTT	CASSDGRGEAFF
-	TRBV9	-	TRBJ1-2	TGTGCCAGCGGGAGGACCTCGCTTGGCTACACCTTC	CASGRTSLGYTF
-	TRBV11-1	TRBD1	TRBJ1-1	TGTGCCAGCAGCGCAACAGGGGCTGTCACTGAAGCTTTCTTT	CASSATGAVTEAFF
-	TRBV5-1	-	TRBJ2-6	TGCGCCAGCAGCTTGGCGGGGACACTCAGCTCTGGGGCCAACGTCCTGACTTTC	CASSLAGTLSSGANVLTF
-	TRBV27	-	TRBJ2-5	TGTGCCAGCAGTCCGCGACTAGGAGAGACCCAGTACTTC	CASSPRLGETQYF